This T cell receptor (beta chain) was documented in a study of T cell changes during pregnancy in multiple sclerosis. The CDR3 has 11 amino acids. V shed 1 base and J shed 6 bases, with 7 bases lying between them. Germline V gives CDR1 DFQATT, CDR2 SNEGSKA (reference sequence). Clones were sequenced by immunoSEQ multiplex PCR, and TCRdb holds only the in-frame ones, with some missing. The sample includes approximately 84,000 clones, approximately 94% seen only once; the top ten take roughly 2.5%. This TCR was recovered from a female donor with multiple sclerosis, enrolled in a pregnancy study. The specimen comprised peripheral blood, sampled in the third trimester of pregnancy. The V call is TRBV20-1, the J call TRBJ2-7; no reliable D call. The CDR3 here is CSARGVGEQYF. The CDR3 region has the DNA TGCAGTGCTAGAGGTGTCGGCGAGCAGTACTTC.